A single sample is the source of the 32 T cell receptor beta chains below, sequenced in a study of cytomegalovirus exposure and HLA in healthy donors (dated by TCRdb to about 2017). Preparation of the library involved the immunoSEQ multiplex PCR assay. For the multiplex PCR, a mixture combining 60 forward primers for TCR Vbeta segments and 13 reverse primers for TCR Jbeta segments was used. The table was pulled from immuneACCESS by TCRdb, which kept in-frame rearrangements only. Such tables lose some clones; where checked, under half of the loss comes from unresolved V genes, and the rest has no known cause. The table for this sample records about 55,000 clones. The ten biggest clones cover around 10% of the sample. Sequenced: PBMCs. The receptors here all came from a man over 45 in good health and CMV-seropositive.

The CDR3: CASTQTRQFSGSTEAFF. For the CDR3, the DNA is TGTGCCAGCACCCAAACAAGACAGTTCTCGGGTTCCACTGAAGCTTTCTTT. The J gene is TRBJ1-1, the V gene TRBV19, with a tentative D call TRBD1 (5 bases). Germline assignment: CDR1 LNHDA and CDR2 SQIVND (reference sequence). This CDR3 has 17 residues. Between the trimmed V and J ends, which lost 9 bases and 4 bases, there was a span of 27 bases.

The J gene is TRBJ2-2, the V gene TRBV19, with D tentatively TRBD1 (7 bases). The V end lost 5 bases, the J end lost 4 bases, and 17 bases lay between the germline ends. Germline V gene sequence: CDR1 LNHDA, CDR2 SQIVND (reference sequence). The CDR3 spans 16 residues. In DNA form, the CDR3 reads TGTGCCAGTAGTCCAGGGGGGCAGACTTTCACCGGGGAGCTGTTTTTT. This encodes CASSPGGQTFTGELFF.

The chain couples TRBV28 to TRBJ1-5; D is possibly TRBD1 (5 bases). The germline V gene has CDR1 MDHEN and CDR2 SYDVKM. The V end lost 1 base, the J end lost 3 bases, and 7 bases lay between the germline ends. This CDR3 spans 14 amino acids. CDR3 DNA sequence: TGTGCCAGCAGTTTATCAGGGTACAATCAGCCCCAGCATTTT. Amino acid sequence: CASSLSGYNQPQHF.

The chain links TRBV10-3 to TRBJ2-2; TRBD1 agrees at 8 bases. V gave up 4 bases and J gave up 1 base; unmatched junction bases: 5. The CDR3 consists of 16 residues. Germline V gene data show CDR1 as ENHRY and CDR2 as SYGVKD. The CDR3 region is CAISGQGAWNTGELFF. The CDR3 DNA is TGTGCCATCAGTGGCCAGGGGGCTTGGAACACCGGGGAGCTGTTTTTT.

CDR3 coding DNA: TGTGCCAGCAGTACAGGGACTAGCTCAGACAATGAGCAGTTCTTC. Encoded protein: CASSTGTSSDNEQFF. The chain is built from TRBV6-6 and TRBJ2-1, with TRBD2 matching 9 bases. Germline CDR1 is MNHNY and CDR2 is SVGAGI (reference sequence). V was clipped by 5 bases and J by 5 bases; unmatched bases: 7. The CDR3 runs to 15 residues.

The V and J genes are TRBV28 and TRBJ2-5, with TRBD1 matching over 7 bases. This CDR3 spans 19 amino acids. J lost 5 bases, V lost 1 base, and 19 bases had no gene match. In germline, CDR1 is MDHEN, CDR2 SYDVKM. The CDR3 protein is CASSLFLGRQGKVVETQYF. DNA for the CDR3: TGTGCCAGCAGTTTATTTTTGGGTCGACAGGGAAAGGTTGTTGAGACCCAGTACTTC. Full variable domain (missing parts from reference TRBV28 and TRBJ2-5): DVKVTQSSRYLVKRTGEKVFLECVQDMDHENMFWYRQDPGLGLRLIYFSYDVKMKEKGDIPEGYSVSREKKERFSLILESASTNQTSMYLCASSLFLGRQGKVVETQYFGPGTRLLVL.

CDR3 residues: CSVTGGLGETQYF. CDR3 sequence (DNA): TGCAGCGTCACAGGCGGTTTGGGAGAGACCCAGTACTTC. The chain couples TRBV29-1 to TRBJ2-5; maybe TRBD1 (5 bases). The CDR3 length is 13 residues. Trimming removed 6 bases from V and 4 bases from J, with 15 bases in between. Germline CDR1 reads SQVTM; CDR2 reads ANQGSEA.

The V call is TRBV7-9, the J call TRBJ2-7; D gene uncertain. The CDR3 loop spans 13 amino acids. Germline V CDR1 and CDR2: SEHNR, FQNEAQ (reference sequence). The V and J ends lost 4 bases and 1 base respectively, with 8 bases between them. The CDR3 DNA sequence: TGTGCCAGCAGCTCCGCGGCGTCCTACGAGCAGTACTTC. Amino acids: CASSSAASYEQYF.

This chain connects TRBV19 to TRBJ2-7; 10 bases line up with TRBD2. The CDR3 consists of 13 residues. With V trimmed by 4 bases and J by 6 bases, 3 bases remained unmatched. Germline assignment: CDR1 LNHDA and CDR2 SQIVND (reference sequence). The CDR3 sequence: CASSTLAGGEQYF. The CDR3 coding sequence is TGTGCCAGTAGTACCTTAGCGGGAGGCGAGCAGTACTTC.

This rearrangement joins TRBV5-6 to TRBJ1-3; 7 nucleotides line up with TRBD1. V was pared by 2 bases and J by 0 bases, with 8 bases of the junction left unmatched. This CDR3 has 17 residues. Germline-derived CDR1 and CDR2 are SGHDT and YYEEEE. This CDR3 is CASSFYPGQSSGNTIYF. The CDR3 DNA follows: TGTGCCAGCAGCTTCTACCCGGGACAGAGCTCTGGAAACACCATATATTTT.

This chain joins TRBV9 and TRBJ1-2; 7 positions match TRBD1. Trimming took 4 bases from V and 2 from J; bases not matched to a gene: 2. The CDR3 contains 13 residues. From germline, CDR1 is SGDLS and CDR2 YYNGEE. CDR3 amino acids: CASSPRGNYGYTF. The CDR3 DNA is TGTGCCAGCAGCCCCAGGGGGAACTATGGCTACACCTTC.

The chain carries TRBV6-6 and TRBJ1-5, with D unclear. Germline CDR1 reads MNHNY; CDR2 reads SVGAGI (reference sequence). Trimming took off 2 bases at V and 1 base at J, with 12 bases between the two ends. There are 16 residues in the CDR3. CDR3 amino acids: CASSYGSGGSNQPQHF. Written as DNA, the CDR3 is TGTGCCAGCAGTTACGGGTCAGGAGGGAGCAATCAGCCCCAGCATTTT.

The rearrangement links TRBV6-5 to TRBJ1-2, with 10 bases aligning to TRBD1. The V gene's germline CDR1 is MNHEY and CDR2 SVGAGI. J lost 0 bases, V lost 6 bases, and 4 bases had no gene match. CDR3 length equals 15 residues. Here the CDR3 reads CASRPDRGPNYGYTF. CDR3 bases: TGTGCCAGCAGGCCCGACAGGGGGCCTAACTATGGCTACACCTTC.

The CDR3 spells CASSLSGGAYEQYF. The CDR3 region has the DNA TGTGCCAGCAGCTTGAGCGGGGGGGCCTACGAGCAGTACTTC. The rearrangement joins TRBV7-2 to TRBJ2-7, with TRBD2 matching 10 bases. The CDR3 contains 14 residues. V shed 3 bases and J 2 bases; nucleotides not matched to a gene: 1. Germline CDR1 is SGHTA and CDR2 is FQGNSA. The full variable domain, its missing parts supplied by reference TRBV7-2 and TRBJ2-7, is GAGVSQSPSNKVTEKGKDVELRCDPISGHTALYWYRQSLGQGLEFLIYFQGNSAPDKSGLPSDRFSAERTGGSVSTLTIQRTQQEDSAVYLCASSLSGGAYEQYFGPGTRLTVT.

The chain links TRBV10-3 to TRBJ1-2, with D maybe TRBD1 (6 bases). CDR1 and CDR2 (germline): ENHRY, SYGVKD. V was trimmed by 0 bases and J by 5 bases, leaving 7 bases between them. This CDR3 is 13 amino acids long. CDR3 DNA sequence: TGTGCCATCAGTGAGTCAAGGGGGTATGGCTACACCTTC. Translation gives CAISESRGYGYTF.

The chain has TRBV4-2 and TRBJ2-5; 7 nucleotides match TRBD2. The CDR3 runs 15 residues. V lost 1 base and J lost 5; bases outside the gene matches: 7. Germline CDR1 LGHNA, CDR2 YNFKEQ. CDR3 loop: CASSQGLAERETQYF. CDR3 coding DNA: TGTGCCAGCAGCCAAGGACTAGCTGAGAGGGAGACCCAGTACTTC.

The chain is built from TRBV6-6 and TRBJ2-7; possibly TRBD2 for D (5 bases). Germline V gene lookup returns CDR1 MNHNY and CDR2 SVGAGI (reference sequence). The CDR3 length is 11 residues. Trimming pared 10 bases from V and 7 bases from J, leaving 14 bases between. The CDR3 DNA reads TGTGCCACCACTAGATCGGGGGAGCAGTACTTC. Translated, it gives CATTRSGEQYF.

The rearrangement uses TRBV7-6 and TRBJ2-2, with D uncertain. V was shortened by 3 bases and J by 6 bases, with 14 bases between the two germline ends. CDR3 size: 15 residues. Looked up from germline, CDR1 is SGHVS and CDR2 is FNYEAQ. This CDR3 reads CASSFEQLSAGELFF. CDR3 bases: TGTGCCAGCAGCTTCGAACAGCTTAGTGCCGGGGAGCTGTTTTTT.

This chain connects TRBV10-1 to TRBJ2-7; 14 nucleotides agree with TRBD2. The CDR3 has 16 residues. Trimming removed 7 bases from V and 4 bases from J; junction bases left unmatched: 9. Germline CDR1 is WNHNN and CDR2 is SYGVQD (reference sequence). The CDR3 DNA reads as TGCGCCAGCATCCCCCGGACTAGCGGGGGGTATTACGAGCAGTACTTC. This sequence encodes CASIPRTSGGYYEQYF.

The chain has TRBV19 and TRBJ1-1; D uncertain. The CDR3 runs to 16 residues. The ends were cut back, 2 bases at V and 10 bases at J, with 23 bases in the middle. Germline assignment: CDR1 LNHDA and CDR2 SQIVND (reference sequence). The CDR3 DNA is TGTGCCAGTAGTATACGCAGACGACTCCCACCAGACGGAGCTTTCTTT. This codes for CASSIRRRLPPDGAFF.

V is TRBV19 and J is TRBJ1-1, with D possibly TRBD1 on 5 matching bases. This CDR3 spans 15 amino acids. Germline-derived CDR1 and CDR2 are LNHDA and SQIVND (reference sequence). With 5 bases removed from V and 5 bases from J, the gap between germline ends came to 18 bases. The CDR3 region is CASSPFQGGGTEAFF. The CDR3 DNA is TGTGCCAGTAGTCCCTTCCAGGGTGGTGGTACTGAAGCTTTCTTT. The whole variable domain, filled in from reference TRBV19 and TRBJ1-1, reads DGGITQSPKYLFRKEGQNVTLSCEQNLNHDAMYWYRQDPGQGLRLIYYSQIVNDFQKGDIAEGYSVSREKKESFPLTVTSAQKNPTAFYLCASSPFQGGGTEAFFGQGTRLTVV.

The chain couples TRBV9 to TRBJ1-5; possibly TRBD1 for D (5 bases). Germline lookup yields CDR1 SGDLS and CDR2 YYNGEE. Trimming stripped 0 bases from V and 6 bases from J, with 13 bases between. This CDR3 contains 15 residues. CDR3 nucleotides: TGTGCCAGCAGCGTAGACCCGGGGGTCGCTCAGCCCCAGCATTTT. It codes for CASSVDPGVAQPQHF.

This chain connects TRBV15 to TRBJ1-3; 7 bases are a match to TRBD1. The germline gives CDR1 LNHNV, CDR2 YYDKDF (reference sequence). J lost 2 bases, V lost 0 bases, and 7 bases had no gene match. This CDR3 is built from 17 residues. CDR3 protein: CATSRDAGRGAGNTIYF. The CDR3 nucleotides read TGTGCCACCAGCAGAGATGCGGGCAGGGGGGCTGGAAACACCATATATTTT.

The chain couples TRBV5-1 to TRBJ2-7, with 14 nucleotides matching TRBD2. Per germline, CDR1 SGHRS and CDR2 YFSETQ. Unmatched junction bases numbered 13, after V lost 3 bases and J lost 5 bases. The length of the CDR3 is 18 residues. The CDR3 bases are TGCGCCAGCAGCTCACCCGTGGGGACTAGCGGGAGAGCAAACGAGCAGTACTTC. This encodes CASSSPVGTSGRANEQYF. Drawing the rest from reference TRBV5-1 and TRBJ2-7, the complete variable domain is KAGVTQTPRYLIKTRGQQVTLSCSPISGHRSVSWYQQTPGQGLQFLFEYFSETQRNKGNFPGRFSGRQFSNSRSEMNVSTLELGDSALYLCASSSPVGTSGRANEQYFGPGTRLTVT.

This chain connects TRBV11-1 to TRBJ2-2; weak D call: TRBD1 (6 bases). This CDR3 contains 14 residues. Germline loops: CDR1 SGHAT, CDR2 FQDESV (reference sequence). V lost 6 bases, J lost 4 bases, and 12 bases lay in between. CDR3 coding DNA: TGTGCCAGCAGGGGGCAGGGGTCCACCGGGGAGCTGTTTTTT. Translated: CASRGQGSTGELFF.

The chain is built from TRBV5-6 and TRBJ1-2; tentatively, D is TRBD1 (6 bases). Germline V CDR1 and CDR2: SGHDT, YYEEEE. V was pared by 0 bases and J by 2 bases, with 8 bases between. The CDR3 covers 14 residues. In nucleotides, the CDR3 is TGTGCCAGCAGCTTGGACAGGGTCAACTATGGCTACACCTTC. Its protein product is CASSLDRVNYGYTF.

The chain carries TRBV28 and TRBJ1-2; maybe TRBD1 (5 bases). Between the trimmed V and J ends, which lost 6 bases and 9 bases, there was a span of 14 bases. Germline-derived CDR1 and CDR2 are MDHEN and SYDVKM. This CDR3 has 12 amino acids. The CDR3 DNA reads as TGTGCCAGCAGCCGACAGTCGCTAAGCTACACCTTC. This codes for CASSRQSLSYTF.

The chain combines TRBV10-3 with TRBJ2-7; 10 nucleotides match TRBD2. The germline CDR1 and CDR2 sequences are ENHRY and SYGVKD. With 1 base clipped from V and 6 bases from J, the junction kept 18 bases outside the gene matches. The CDR3 runs to 19 residues. This CDR3 is CAISEFLAGAFPPSAEQYF. The CDR3 coding sequence is TGTGCCATCAGTGAGTTTCTAGCGGGGGCTTTTCCCCCCTCGGCCGAGCAGTACTTC.

The gene calls are TRBV28 and TRBJ1-3; D is perhaps TRBD1 (6 bases). V dropped 5 bases and J dropped 1 base, with 9 bases sitting between them. This CDR3 spans 14 amino acids. From germline, CDR1 is MDHEN and CDR2 SYDVKM. The CDR3 sequence: CASSPDRSGNTIYF. CDR3 DNA sequence: TGTGCCAGCAGTCCGGACAGATCTGGAAACACCATATATTTT. The whole variable domain, remainder taken from reference TRBV28 and TRBJ1-3, is DVKVTQSSRYLVKRTGEKVFLECVQDMDHENMFWYRQDPGLGLRLIYFSYDVKMKEKGDIPEGYSVSREKKERFSLILESASTNQTSMYLCASSPDRSGNTIYFGEGSWLTVV.

This rearrangement joins TRBV4-2 to TRBJ2-7, with a tentative D call TRBD2 (5 bases). The CDR3 is 15 residues long. Trimming stripped 0 bases from V and 1 base from J, with 10 bases between. The germline gives CDR1 LGHNA, CDR2 YNFKEQ. The DNA for the CDR3 is TGTGCCAGCAGCCAAGAAGGCAAGCGGTCCTACGAGCAGTACTTC. Residues: CASSQEGKRSYEQYF.

The chain links TRBV28 to TRBJ2-7; perhaps TRBD1 as D (5 bases). The CDR3 contains 10 residues. Trimming took off 11 bases at V and 2 bases at J, with 7 bases between the two ends. The V gene's germline CDR1 is MDHEN and CDR2 SYDVKM. The DNA for the CDR3 is TGTGCCTCAGGGACCTACGAGCAGTACTTC. Protein sequence: CASGTYEQYF.

The genes are TRBV19 and TRBJ1-2, with D perhaps matching TRBD1 (6 bases). Trimming left V 7 bases short and J 8 bases short, with 14 bases between. The CDR3 is made up of 12 amino acids. CDR1 is LNHDA and CDR2 is SQIVND in the germline V gene (reference sequence). The CDR3: CASTRTEWGYTF. As DNA, the CDR3 is TGTGCCAGTACCCGGACAGAGTGGGGCTACACCTTC.